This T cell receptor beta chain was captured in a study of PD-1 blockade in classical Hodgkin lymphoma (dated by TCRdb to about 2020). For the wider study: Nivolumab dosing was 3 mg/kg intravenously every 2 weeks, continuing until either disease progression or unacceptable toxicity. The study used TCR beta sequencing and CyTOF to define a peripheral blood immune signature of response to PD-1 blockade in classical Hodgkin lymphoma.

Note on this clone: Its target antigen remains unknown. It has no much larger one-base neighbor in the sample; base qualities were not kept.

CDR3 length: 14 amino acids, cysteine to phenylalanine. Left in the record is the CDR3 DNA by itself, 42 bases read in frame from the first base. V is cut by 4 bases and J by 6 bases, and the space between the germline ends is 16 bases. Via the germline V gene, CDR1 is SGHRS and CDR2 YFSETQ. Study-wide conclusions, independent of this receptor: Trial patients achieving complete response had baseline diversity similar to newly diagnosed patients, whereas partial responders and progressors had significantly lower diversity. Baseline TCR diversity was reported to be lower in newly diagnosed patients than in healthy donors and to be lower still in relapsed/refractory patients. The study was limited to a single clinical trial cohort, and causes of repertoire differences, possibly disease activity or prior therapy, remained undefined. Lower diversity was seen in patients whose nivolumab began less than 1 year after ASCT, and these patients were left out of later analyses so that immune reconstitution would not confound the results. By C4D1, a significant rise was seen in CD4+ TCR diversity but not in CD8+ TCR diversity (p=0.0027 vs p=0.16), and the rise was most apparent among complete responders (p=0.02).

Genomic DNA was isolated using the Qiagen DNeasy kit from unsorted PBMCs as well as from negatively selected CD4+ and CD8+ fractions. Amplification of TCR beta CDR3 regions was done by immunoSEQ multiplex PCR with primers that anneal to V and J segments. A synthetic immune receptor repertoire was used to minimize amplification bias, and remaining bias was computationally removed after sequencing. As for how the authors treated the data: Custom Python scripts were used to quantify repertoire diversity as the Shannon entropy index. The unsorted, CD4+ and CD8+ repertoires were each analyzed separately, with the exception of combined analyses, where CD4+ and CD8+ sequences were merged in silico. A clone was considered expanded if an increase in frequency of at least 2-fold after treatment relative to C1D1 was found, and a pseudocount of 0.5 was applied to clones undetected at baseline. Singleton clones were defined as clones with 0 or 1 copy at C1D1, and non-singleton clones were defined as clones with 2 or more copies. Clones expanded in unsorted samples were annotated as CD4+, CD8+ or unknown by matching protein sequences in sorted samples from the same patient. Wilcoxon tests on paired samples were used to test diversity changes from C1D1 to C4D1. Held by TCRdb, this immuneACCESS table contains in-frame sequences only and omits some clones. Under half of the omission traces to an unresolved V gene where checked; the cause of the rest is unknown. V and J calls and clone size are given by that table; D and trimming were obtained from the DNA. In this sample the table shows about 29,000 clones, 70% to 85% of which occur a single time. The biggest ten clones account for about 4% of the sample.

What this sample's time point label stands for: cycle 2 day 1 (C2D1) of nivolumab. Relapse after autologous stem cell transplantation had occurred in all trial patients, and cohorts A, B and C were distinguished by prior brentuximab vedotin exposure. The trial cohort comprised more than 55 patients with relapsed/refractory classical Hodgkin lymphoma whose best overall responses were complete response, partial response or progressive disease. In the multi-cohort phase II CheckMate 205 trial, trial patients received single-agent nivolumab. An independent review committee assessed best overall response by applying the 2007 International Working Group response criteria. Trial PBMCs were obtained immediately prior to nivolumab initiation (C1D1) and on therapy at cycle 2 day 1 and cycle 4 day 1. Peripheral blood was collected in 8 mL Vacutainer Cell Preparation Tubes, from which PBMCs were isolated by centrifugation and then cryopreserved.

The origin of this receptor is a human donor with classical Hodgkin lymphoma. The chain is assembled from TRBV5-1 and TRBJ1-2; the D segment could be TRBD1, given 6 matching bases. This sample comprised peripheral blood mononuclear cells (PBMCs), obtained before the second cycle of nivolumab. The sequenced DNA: TGCGCCAGCAGCCCCGAGTGGGGGGCGGATGGCTACACCTTC. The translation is CASSPEWGADGYTF. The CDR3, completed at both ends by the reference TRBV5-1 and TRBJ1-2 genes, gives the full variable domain KAGVTQTPRYLIKTRGQQVTLSCSPISGHRSVSWYQQTPGQGLQFLFEYFSETQRNKGNFPGRFSGRQFSNSRSEMNVSTLELGDSALYLCASSPEWGADGYTFGSGTRLTVV.